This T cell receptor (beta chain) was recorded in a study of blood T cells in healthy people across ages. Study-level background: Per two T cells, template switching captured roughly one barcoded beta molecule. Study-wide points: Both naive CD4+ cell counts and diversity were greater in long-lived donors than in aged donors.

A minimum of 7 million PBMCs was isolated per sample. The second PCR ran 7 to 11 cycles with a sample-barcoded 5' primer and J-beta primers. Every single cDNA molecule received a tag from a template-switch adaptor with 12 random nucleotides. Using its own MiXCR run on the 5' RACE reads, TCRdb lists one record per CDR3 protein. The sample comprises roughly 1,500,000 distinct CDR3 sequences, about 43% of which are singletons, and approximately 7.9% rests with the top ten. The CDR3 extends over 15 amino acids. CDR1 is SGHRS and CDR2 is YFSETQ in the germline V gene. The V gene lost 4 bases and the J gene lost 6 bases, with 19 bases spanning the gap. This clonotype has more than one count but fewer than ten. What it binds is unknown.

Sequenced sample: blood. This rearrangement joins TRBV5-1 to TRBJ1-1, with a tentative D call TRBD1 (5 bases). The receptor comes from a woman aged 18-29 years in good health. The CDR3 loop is CASSPSGTVPAEAFF. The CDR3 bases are TGCGCCAGCAGCCCTTCCGGGACGGTCCCCGCTGAAGCTTTCTTT.